Listed below are T cell receptor beta chains from one sample, sequenced in a study of blood T cell repertoires in COVID-19. Assay: immunoSEQ multiplex PCR; the TCRdb copy retains only in-frame clones and omits some. The table includes under 250,000 clones, about 85% detected once. Source material: PBMCs or T cells enriched from blood (not recorded which). The receptors come from a man younger than 40 who had recovered from COVID-19. Both conserved end residues are part of each CDR3. Each record gives: V gene, CDR3 protein.

V gene: TRBV7-9
CDR3 protein: CASSPGFAGANVLTF

V gene: TRBV29-1
CDR3 protein: CSVQGGSYNEQFF

V gene: TRBV30
CDR3 protein: CAWSRGVSIYGYTF

V gene: TRBV6-5
CDR3 protein: CASSYGELGNTIYF

V gene: TRBV7-2
CDR3 protein: CASRETGGPYNEQFF

V gene: TRBV5-1
CDR3 protein: CASSLGTSGADTQYF

V gene: TRBV27
CDR3 protein: CASSLFRDRANYGYTF

V gene: TRBV25-1
CDR3 protein: CASSDLPTDTQYF

V gene: TRBV27
CDR3 protein: CASSAYRDRGNSPLHF

V gene: TRBV5-1
CDR3 protein: CASSKGQGGETQYF

V gene: TRBV6-6
CDR3 protein: CASSYYPQGMNTEAFF

V gene: TRBV12-3/TRBV12-4
CDR3 protein: CATMLSPGEKLFF

V gene: TRBV27
CDR3 protein: CASSSPGTSGNTIYF

V gene: TRBV24-1
CDR3 protein: CATSDLQSGPPSPTSYEQYF

V gene: TRBV6-1
CDR3 protein: CASSEGLAGANEQFF

V gene: TRBV28
CDR3 protein: CASLVEANTEAFF